The 24 T cell receptor beta chains presented below share a single source sample, sequenced in a study of T cells in Graves' hyperthyroidism and ophthalmopathy (dated by TCRdb to about 2019). Receptors were amplified or captured by multiplex PCR. For sequencing, an Illumina HiSeq 2000 was employed. TCR beta CDR3 regions were amplified from RNA transcripts. A first-round RT-PCR of the TCR CDR3 used the HTBI primer set with the Qiagen OneStep RT-PCR kit. In-frame beta chains were kept once TCRdb had trimmed the public reads at Q25 with fastp and called clones with MiXCR. Duplicate CDR3 protein sequences are folded into a single record with the most common DNA and genes. The sample includes roughly 560,000 distinct CDR3 sequences, with about 14% observed a single time. The ten largest clones represent roughly 4.5% of the sample. The sequenced sample was blood. The receptors derive from a woman in her thirties or forties with Graves' ophthalmopathy.

The rearrangement uses TRBV6-1 and TRBJ1-2; weak D call: TRBD1 (6 bases). The germline V and J ends were trimmed by 8 bases and 4 bases, with 14 bases remaining between them. The germline V gene encodes CDR1 MNHNS and CDR2 SASEGT. The CDR3 is made up of 13 amino acids. The CDR3 bases are TGTGCCAGCCAGCCCGGGGGCCTCTATGGCTACACCTTC. The encoded protein is CASQPGGLYGYTF.

This clonotype has at least ten counts. This chain uses TRBV5-1 with TRBJ2-7; D not certain. V gave up 1 base and J gave up 5 bases, with 10 bases separating them. This CDR3 spans 13 amino acids. The germline V gene encodes CDR1 SGHRS and CDR2 YFSETQ. The CDR3 DNA reads as TGCGCCAGCAGCTTGCTTCGATGGGACGAGCAGTACTTC. Translation gives CASSLLRWDEQYF.

V usage is TRBV7-8 and J usage is TRBJ1-2; 8 bases line up with TRBD1. This CDR3 is 16 amino acids long. The germline CDR1 and CDR2 sequences are SGHVS and FQNEAQ. The trim removed 4 bases at V and 5 bases at J, leaving 12 bases unmatched. CDR3 sequence reads: CASSYYAARGQYGYTF. Written as DNA, the CDR3 is TGTGCCAGCAGCTATTATGCAGCCAGGGGGCAATATGGCTACACCTTC.

This clonotype has ten or more counts. The chain employs TRBV7-2 and TRBJ2-7; TRBD2 matches at 11 bases. This CDR3 has 16 amino acids. V shed 5 bases, J shed 4 bases, and the junction held 10 bases outside the gene matches. The germline V gene has CDR1 SGHTA and CDR2 FQGNSA. The CDR3 nucleotides read TGTGCCAGCAGCCCGGGACTAGCGGAAACTCGTTACGAGCAGTACTTC. Its protein product is CASSPGLAETRYEQYF.

CDR3 loop: CASRWTGAPNTEAFF. CDR3 in DNA: TGTGCCAGCAGATGGACAGGGGCTCCGAACACTGAAGCTTTCTTT. This chain connects TRBV6-1 to TRBJ1-1; 9 bases map to TRBD1. Germline V CDR1 and CDR2: MNHNS, SASEGT. V shed 6 bases and J 1 base; nucleotides not matched to a gene: 6. The CDR3 contains 15 residues.

This clonotype appeared many times. The CDR3 here is CASVQGDLHGYTF. In DNA, the CDR3 is TGTGCCAGCGTACAGGGGGATCTCCATGGCTACACCTTC. This chain links TRBV28 with TRBJ1-2; 8 bases agree with TRBD1. Trimming took 8 bases from V and 6 from J; bases not matched to a gene: 8. CDR1 is MDHEN, CDR2 SYDVKM, per germline. This CDR3 comprises 13 residues.

The CDR3, as DNA: TGTGCCAGCAGTTACGGTCGGCGGGGGAACACTGAAGCTTTCTTT. Amino acids: CASSYGRRGNTEAFF. V usage is TRBV6-5 and J usage is TRBJ1-1; D ambiguous. With 2 bases removed from V and 1 base from J, the gap between germline ends came to 11 bases. The CDR3 length is 15 residues. Germline CDR1 is MNHEY and CDR2 is SVGAGI.

This clonotype was detected many times. This sequence joins TRBV7-4 and TRBJ2-7; D not certain. The CDR3 runs 13 residues. CDR1 SGHVT and CDR2 SQSDAQ come from the germline V gene. The V and J ends lost 6 bases and 7 bases respectively, with 16 bases between them. The CDR3 spells CASRDARIREQYF. The DNA for the CDR3 is TGTGCCAGCAGAGACGCGCGTATAAGGGAGCAGTACTTC.

This clonotype showed up many times. V gene TRBV9 combines with J gene TRBJ1-1; D is undetermined. V shed 4 bases and J shed 12 bases, with 16 bases lying between them. CDR1 is SGDLS and CDR2 is YYNGEE in the germline V gene. This CDR3 is built from 12 residues. In DNA, the CDR3 is TGTGCCAGCAGCCACCCAGGAGGGCTATCTTTCTTT. This encodes CASSHPGGLSFF.

This clonotype occurred many times. V gene TRBV7-9 combines with J gene TRBJ1-1, with D tentatively TRBD1 (6 bases). Germline V gives CDR1 SEHNR, CDR2 FQNEAQ (reference sequence). This CDR3 is built from 13 residues. Trimming removed 3 bases at V and 4 bases at J, with 9 bases between. CDR3 sequence reads: CASSFMGATEAFF. DNA for the CDR3: TGTGCCAGCAGCTTCATGGGGGCCACTGAAGCTTTCTTT.

CDR3 coding DNA: TGTGCCTGGAGGGGGGAAGGACCAGAGGGCTACACCTTC. It is translated as CAWRGEGPEGYTF. This chain uses TRBV30 with TRBJ1-2; possibly TRBD1 for D (5 bases). The CDR3 runs to 13 residues. The V end was cut by 3 bases, the J end by 8 bases, with 16 bases between. Per germline, CDR1 GTSNPN and CDR2 SVGIG (reference sequence).

This clonotype was picked up many times. This sequence joins TRBV30 and TRBJ2-2; perhaps TRBD2 as D (5 bases). The V end was cut by 5 bases, the J end by 6 bases, with 13 bases between. This CDR3 has 13 residues. In germline, CDR1 is GTSNPN, CDR2 SVGIG (reference sequence). CDR3 region: CAWSYSDAGELFF. CDR3 nucleotide sequence: TGTGCCTGGTCTTATAGCGACGCCGGGGAGCTGTTTTTT.

This clonotype was seen at least ten times. The chain has TRBV29-1 and TRBJ1-2, with D possibly TRBD1 on 6 matching bases. Trimming left V 4 bases short and J 4 bases short, with 10 bases between. The CDR3 is made up of 12 amino acids. Germline CDR1 reads SQVTM; CDR2 reads ANQGSEA. The CDR3 DNA reads as TGCAGCGTTGGATCAGGGGTCTATGGCTACACCTTC. Its translation: CSVGSGVYGYTF.

At least ten counts were recorded for this clonotype. The chain combines TRBV6-2 or TRBV6-3 with TRBJ2-7; TRBD2 might be the D (6 bases). V gave up 6 bases and J gave up 1 base, with 10 bases separating them. The CDR3 spans 13 residues. Per germline, CDR1 MNHEY and CDR2 SVGEGT. This CDR3 reads CASRSGLSYEQYF. The CDR3, as DNA: TGTGCCAGCAGGAGCGGGCTGTCCTACGAGCAGTACTTC.

The sample holds many counts of this clonotype. DNA for the CDR3: TGTGCCAGCAGTCCTCGGACCGGTCAGCCCCAGCATTTT. Translating it yields CASSPRTGQPQHF. This chain uses TRBV6-2 or TRBV6-3 with TRBJ1-5, with D unresolved. This CDR3 region has 13 residues. CDR1 is MNHEY, CDR2 SVGEGT, per germline. Trimming removed 5 bases at V and 6 bases at J, with 11 bases between.

There are many counts of this clonotype. The chain links TRBV9 to TRBJ2-5; D is unresolved. V dropped 4 bases and J dropped 1 base, with 14 bases sitting between them. Germline loops: CDR1 SGDLS, CDR2 YYNGEE. The CDR3 runs to 15 residues. CDR3 sequence reads: CASSPQSAAQETQYF. Here the CDR3 DNA reads TGTGCCAGCAGCCCCCAATCGGCCGCCCAAGAGACCCAGTACTTC.

This clonotype turned up a few times. The chain carries TRBV9 and TRBJ2-7, with a weak D call TRBD1 (6 bases). Trimming removed 0 bases at V and 5 bases at J, with 18 bases between. The CDR3 runs 16 residues. In germline, CDR1 is SGDLS, CDR2 YYNGEE. In nucleotides, the CDR3 is TGTGCCAGCAGCGTAGGGCCCTCCAGGGGAAGAGACGAGCAGTACTTC. As protein: CASSVGPSRGRDEQYF.

Ten or more counts support this clonotype. The rearrangement joins TRBV6-1 to TRBJ2-7; a weak D match, TRBD1 (6 bases). The V gene's germline CDR1 is MNHNS and CDR2 SASEGT. The ends were cut back, 5 bases at V and 2 bases at J, with 16 bases in the middle. The CDR3 covers 15 residues. The DNA for the CDR3 is TGTGCCAGCAGTCCCAGGACAGAGCCGACCTACGAGCAGTACTTC. This encodes CASSPRTEPTYEQYF.

This clonotype appeared many times. The chain employs TRBV6-2 or TRBV6-3 and TRBJ2-5; a weak D match, TRBD1 (5 bases). Deletions cut 2 bases from V and 5 bases from J, with 15 bases between. CDR1 is MNHEY and CDR2 is SVGEGT in the germline V gene. The CDR3 length is 15 residues. CDR3: CASSYLGAGMETQYF. In nucleotides, the CDR3 is TGTGCCAGCAGTTACCTGGGCGCAGGGATGGAGACCCAGTACTTC.

This clonotype occurred many times. This chain uses TRBV7-8 with TRBJ2-4, with D possibly being TRBD2 (5 bases). CDR3 length equals 15 residues. Germline-derived CDR1 and CDR2 are SGHVS and FQNEAQ. The V gene lost 5 bases and the J gene lost 7 bases, with 18 bases spanning the gap. CDR3 residues: CASSPRRTGPNIQYF. CDR3 DNA sequence: TGTGCCAGCAGCCCGCGACGGACTGGTCCTAACATTCAGTACTTC.

This clonotype was recorded many times. The genes are TRBV6-1 and TRBJ1-1; tentatively, D is TRBD1 (6 bases). This CDR3 region has 16 residues. V was cut by 4 bases and J by 0 bases, with 15 bases left in between. Per germline, CDR1 MNHNS and CDR2 SASEGT. The CDR3 loop reads CASSGPGATMNTEAFF. In DNA form, the CDR3 reads TGTGCCAGCAGTGGACCAGGGGCTACCATGAACACTGAAGCTTTCTTT.

The V call is TRBV15, the J call TRBJ1-1, with TRBD1 identical over 11 bases. Germline V gene lookup returns CDR1 LNHNV and CDR2 YYDKDF (reference sequence). V shed 0 bases, J shed 4 bases, and the junction held 4 bases outside the gene matches. The CDR3 is 16 amino acids. CDR3 DNA: TGTGCCACCAGCAGAGATGGACAGGGGGCCAGCACTGAAGCTTTCTTT. It specifies CATSRDGQGASTEAFF.

This clonotype was observed a handful of times. A much larger clone lies a single base off, so this may be a read error. Here the CDR3 reads CASSSLAGGWQYF. The CDR3 DNA reads as TGTGCCAGCAGTTCGCTAGCGGGAGGGTGGCAGTACTTC. This chain uses TRBV28 with TRBJ2-7; TRBD2 matches at 12 bases. CDR1 and CDR2 (germline): MDHEN, SYDVKM. The V segment lost 4 bases and the J segment 9 bases; nucleotides outside the gene matches: 4. The CDR3 is 13 residues long.

The chain links TRBV28 to TRBJ2-2; perhaps TRBD2 as D (6 bases). With 3 bases removed from V and 1 base from J, the gap between germline ends came to 9 bases. Germline V lookup: CDR1 MDHEN, CDR2 SYDVKM. There are 15 residues in the CDR3. CDR3 sequence reads: CASSFLAENTGELFF. CDR3 bases: TGTGCCAGCAGTTTCTTAGCGGAGAACACCGGGGAGCTGTTTTTT.